Presented here are 30 T cell receptor beta chains from one specimen sequenced in a study of blood T cell repertoires in COVID-19. TCRdb's copy holds only in-frame clones and misses some; the assay was immunoSEQ multiplex PCR. Altogether about 150,000 clones are present, roughly four fifths being singletons, with the ten largest covering over 25%. The sequenced sample was peripheral blood. All receptors come from a woman aged 60-75 years with acute or convalescent COVID-19.

The V and J genes are TRBV5-8 and TRBJ2-3; TRBD1 is a possible D gene (8 bases). Deletions cut 3 bases from V and 6 bases from J, with 17 bases between. Germline V CDR1 and CDR2: SGHTS, YDEGEE. This CDR3 is 15 amino acids long. CDR3: CASSSGQGGLDTQYF. CDR3 in DNA: TGTGCCAGCAGCTCCGGACAGGGAGGGTTGGATACGCAGTATTTT. Combining the CDR3 with reference TRBV5-8 and TRBJ2-3 gives the whole variable domain EAGVTQSPTHLIKTRGQQATLRCSPISGHTSVYWYQQALGLGLQFLLWYDEGEERNRGNFPPRFSGRQFPNYSSELNVNALELEDSALYLCASSSGQGGLDTQYFGPGTRLTVL.

The table lists this clone with a few counts. J is TRBJ1-2 and V is TRBV20-1, with D uncertain. The CDR3 has 11 amino acids. V was trimmed by 0 bases and J by 8 bases, leaving 7 bases between them. Germline lookup yields CDR1 DFQATT and CDR2 SNEGSKA (reference sequence). CDR3 region: CSARDGIGYTF. In DNA form, the CDR3 reads TGCAGTGCTAGAGACGGTATCGGCTACACCTTC.

The chain carries TRBV10-2 and TRBJ2-7; D is uncertain. Deletions cut 3 bases from V and 1 base from J, with 16 bases between. CDR3 size: 16 residues. Germline CDR1 WSHSY, CDR2 SAAADI. CDR3 loop: CASSDPLGFSSYEQYV. The CDR3 coding sequence is TGCGCCAGCAGTGACCCGCTCGGGTTTTCTTCCTACGAGCAGTACGTC.

The rearrangement joins TRBV6-6 to TRBJ1-1; perhaps TRBD1 as D (6 bases). The ends were cut back, 8 bases at V and 4 bases at J, with 17 bases in the middle. The V gene's germline CDR1 is MNHNY and CDR2 SVGAGI (reference sequence). CDR3 size: 14 residues. The CDR3 nucleotides read TGTGCCAGCGGGCAGCGGGGGGCCGGCACTGAAGCTTTCTTT. It specifies CASGQRGAGTEAFF.

The chain couples TRBV18 to TRBJ1-6, with no clear D. The CDR3 totals 13 residues. In germline, CDR1 is KGHSH, CDR2 LQKENI. Between the trimmed V and J ends, which lost 3 bases and 13 bases, there was a span of 13 bases. The CDR3 DNA is TGTGCCAGCTCACCGGTCGGGGAGTCCCCCCTCCACTTT. This translates into CASSPVGESPLHF.

The rearrangement links TRBV18 to TRBJ1-5; D call uncertain. This CDR3 region has 16 residues. Germline V lookup: CDR1 KGHSH, CDR2 LQKENI. V gave up 1 base and J gave up 2 bases, with 12 bases separating them. CDR3 residues: CASSPQEGRGNQPQHF. The CDR3 DNA reads TGTGCCAGCTCACCACAGGAAGGGAGGGGCAATCAGCCCCAGCATTTT.

The V gene is TRBV5-8, the J gene TRBJ2-1, with D perhaps matching TRBD2 (5 bases). Germline V gene lookup returns CDR1 SGHTS and CDR2 YDEGEE. The CDR3 runs 13 residues. V was pared by 7 bases and J by 4 bases, with 12 bases between. The CDR3 loop is CASGLEGYNEQFF. The CDR3, as DNA: TGTGCCAGCGGCCTAGAGGGATACAATGAGCAGTTCTTC. The full variable domain, in which reference TRBV5-8 and TRBJ2-1 provide the parts outside the CDR3, is EAGVTQSPTHLIKTRGQQATLRCSPISGHTSVYWYQQALGLGLQFLLWYDEGEERNRGNFPPRFSGRQFPNYSSELNVNALELEDSALYLCASGLEGYNEQFFGPGTRLTVL.

The rearrangement links TRBV12-3 or TRBV12-4 to TRBJ2-5; no clear D gene. The CDR3 has 13 amino acids. V was pared by 2 bases and J by 5 bases, with 9 bases between. The CDR3 loop reads CASSLFGAETQYF. In nucleotides, the CDR3 is TGTGCCAGCAGTTTATTCGGAGCGGAGACCCAGTACTTC.

As regards this clone: Germline is not matched at one junction end, which may reflect a read error. J is TRBJ2-6 and V is TRBV4-1, with D uncertain. Germline CDR1 and CDR2: MGHRA and YSYEKL. This CDR3 spans 16 amino acids. CDR3 in amino acids: CASSKDVTTGANVLTF. CDR3 coding DNA: TGCGCCAGCAGCAAAGACGTCACTACCGGGGCCAACGTCCTGACTTTC.

Here the CDR3 reads CASSSPSMGGTDTQYF. The DNA for the CDR3 is TGTGCCAGCAGTTCGCCGAGCATGGGAGGCACAGATACGCAGTATTTT. The chain couples TRBV6-5 to TRBJ2-3; D is perhaps TRBD2 (5 bases). The CDR3 is 16 amino acids. Germline loops: CDR1 MNHEY, CDR2 SVGAGI. V gave up 4 bases and J gave up 1 base, with 15 bases separating them.

This clone showed up just a few times. V gene TRBV14 combines with J gene TRBJ1-6; the D gene is possibly TRBD1 (6 bases). The germline V gene has CDR1 SGHDN and CDR2 FVKESK. V was clipped by 3 bases and J by 12 bases, with 24 bases between them. The CDR3 is 17 amino acids. CDR3 DNA: TGTGCCAGCAGCCATCCAATCGGGGGCGACGGGAGGGGACCCCTCCACTTT. This gives the protein CASSHPIGGDGRGPLHF.

The V call is TRBV27, the J call TRBJ2-3; D gene unclear. The CDR3 spans 15 residues. Germline-derived CDR1 and CDR2 are MNHEY and SMNVEV (reference sequence). Deletions cut 4 bases from V and 2 bases from J, with 13 bases between. In DNA form, the CDR3 reads TGTGCCAGCAGTTCTCTGGGCGACGCCACAGATACGCAGTATTTT. Protein sequence: CASSSLGDATDTQYF.

This clone was counted a few times. The chain recombines TRBV27 with TRBJ1-1, with 7 nucleotides matching TRBD1. This CDR3 has 15 amino acids. After removal of 7 bases from V and 3 bases from J, the junction contained 11 bases not matched to a gene. The germline V gene has CDR1 MNHEY and CDR2 SMNVEV (reference sequence). In nucleotides, the CDR3 is TGTGCCAGCACTCGAAGGACAGGCGGCGACACTGAAGCTTTCTTT. Protein sequence: CASTRRTGGDTEAFF.

CDR3 coding DNA: TGTGCCAGCACCCAGGATACAGGTGCTAACTATGGCTACACCTTC. This translates into CASTQDTGANYGYTF. This chain uses TRBV6-4 with TRBJ1-2, with a tentative D call TRBD1 (5 bases). The CDR3 has 15 amino acids. Germline CDR1 MRHNA, CDR2 SNTAGT. V lost 7 bases, J lost 0 bases, and 15 bases lay in between.

J is TRBJ1-6 and V is TRBV5-1, with TRBD1 matching 7 bases. V dropped 4 bases and J dropped 5; count of bases not matched to a gene: 3. The CDR3 sequence is 14 residues long. Germline V lookup: CDR1 SGHRS, CDR2 YFSETQ. CDR3 coding DNA: TGCGCCAGCAGCCCAACAGGGGATAATTCACCCCTCCACTTT. It is translated as CASSPTGDNSPLHF. Drawing the rest from reference TRBV5-1 and TRBJ1-6, the complete variable domain is KAGVTQTPRYLIKTRGQQVTLSCSPISGHRSVSWYQQTPGQGLQFLFEYFSETQRNKGNFPGRFSGRQFSNSRSEMNVSTLELGDSALYLCASSPTGDNSPLHFGNGTRLTVT.

This clone appeared a few times. The same CDR3 can be traced to other DNA sequences in this sample. The chain joins TRBV12-3 or TRBV12-4 to TRBJ1-5; D remains unclear. V gave up 3 bases and J gave up 5 bases, with 8 bases separating them. This CDR3 has 13 residues. The CDR3 bases are TGTGCCAGCAGTTTTGGAGAAGATCAGCCCCAGCATTTT. As protein: CASSFGEDQPQHF.

The chain carries TRBV30 and TRBJ1-2, with D perhaps matching TRBD1 (5 bases). The CDR3 has 14 residues. Germline V gene lookup returns CDR1 GTSNPN and CDR2 SVGIG (reference sequence). Trimming pared 0 bases from V and 8 bases from J, leaving 16 bases between. For the CDR3, the DNA is TGTGCCTGGAGTGTACAGTTGGCAGGGCGCGGCTACACCTTC. It specifies CAWSVQLAGRGYTF.

The chain is built from TRBV18 and TRBJ1-4; 8 bases line up with TRBD1. The CDR3 is made up of 15 amino acids. Trimming cost V 3 bases and J 3 bases; bases outside gene matches: 3. The germline V gene encodes CDR1 KGHSH and CDR2 LQKENI. The CDR3 reads CASSPAGQANEKLFF. Written as DNA, the CDR3 is TGTGCCAGCTCACCCGCGGGACAGGCTAATGAAAAACTGTTTTTT.

The chain carries TRBV7-3 and TRBJ2-1; no definite D call. The ends were cut back, 2 bases at V and 1 base at J, with 6 bases in the middle. The CDR3 totals 14 residues. Germline V gives CDR1 SGHTA, CDR2 FQGTGA. The CDR3 nucleotides read TGTGCCAGCAGCTTACACGAGTCCTACAATGAGCAGTTCTTC. It codes for CASSLHESYNEQFF.

Points on this clone: The identical CDR3 is also encoded by other nucleotide sequences in the sample. This rearrangement joins TRBV27 to TRBJ1-6, with D unclear. This CDR3 contains 12 residues. Trimming removed 5 bases from V and 3 bases from J, with 2 bases in between. Per germline, CDR1 MNHEY and CDR2 SMNVEV (reference sequence). CDR3 region: CASSLYNSPLHF. The CDR3 DNA reads TGTGCCAGCAGTCTCTATAATTCACCCCTCCACTTT.

The chain has TRBV21-1 and TRBJ2-1; the D call of TRBD2 is as the table states it, not checked on the DNA. TRBV21-1 constitutes a pseudogene. The CDR3 runs 15 residues. The CDR3 spells CASSKAVRGGGEQFF. The CDR3 DNA is TGTGCCAGCAGCAAAGCAGTACGGGGGGGCGGTGAGCAGTTCTTC.

The chain uses TRBV4-1 and TRBJ2-7; D unclear. The germline V and J ends were trimmed by 4 bases and 2 bases, with 15 bases remaining between them. CDR1 is MGHRA and CDR2 is YSYEKL in the germline V gene. The CDR3 sequence is 15 residues long. The CDR3 DNA sequence: TGCGCCAGCAGCCCTACCCAGGCCTTAGCCTACGAGCAGTACGTC. Its translation is CASSPTQALAYEQYV.

This chain joins TRBV18 and TRBJ2-1; TRBD1 agrees at 10 bases. This CDR3 contains 16 residues. Germline values: CDR1 KGHSH, CDR2 LQKENI. V shed 5 bases and J 4 bases; nucleotides not matched to a gene: 8. The DNA for the CDR3 is TGTGCCAGCTCATCTCAGGGACAGGGGCTTTACAATGAGCAGTTCTTC. Its protein product is CASSSQGQGLYNEQFF.

The rearrangement uses TRBV6-2 or TRBV6-3 and TRBJ2-2; TRBD2 agrees at 7 bases. J gave up 4 bases and V 5 bases, and 4 bases lay outside the gene matches. The CDR3 totals 14 residues. The germline gives CDR1 MNHEY, CDR2 SVGEGT. The CDR3 nucleotides are TGTGCCAGCAGTGGACTAGGATCCACCGGGGAGCTGTTTTTT. Translation: CASSGLGSTGELFF.

V and J are TRBV4-1 and TRBJ1-3; D is perhaps TRBD1 (6 bases). CDR3 length: 16 amino acids. Between the trimmed V and J ends, which lost 4 bases and 1 base, there was a span of 14 bases. Germline CDR1 and CDR2: MGHRA and YSYEKL. CDR3: CASSPGTGHSGNTIYF. The CDR3 bases are TGCGCCAGCAGCCCGGGAACAGGGCATTCTGGAAACACCATATATTTT.

This chain uses TRBV6-1 with TRBJ2-2; D is possibly TRBD2 (5 bases). CDR1 and CDR2 from the germline V gene are MNHNS and SASEGT. The CDR3 totals 16 residues. V shed 1 base and J shed 5 bases, with 14 bases lying between them. The CDR3 DNA sequence: TGTGCCAGCAGTGAAGACTGGACGGGGATGACCGGGGAGCTGTTTTTT. This gives the protein CASSEDWTGMTGELFF.

The chain has TRBV19 and TRBJ1-3, with 8 nucleotides matching TRBD1. Germline V gives CDR1 LNHDA, CDR2 SQIVND (reference sequence). This CDR3 is 16 amino acids long. V trimming: 4 bases; J trimming: 3 bases; junction bases outside the gene matches: 8. The CDR3 DNA is TGTGCCAGTAGTACCCCGGACAGGGCAAATGGAAACACCATATATTTT. Residues: CASSTPDRANGNTIYF.

The chain employs TRBV4-2 and TRBJ2-1, with TRBD2 matching 8 bases. V lost 0 bases to trimming and J lost 15 bases; unmatched junction nucleotides: 16. The CDR3 sequence is 16 residues long. Per the germline V gene, CDR1 is LGHNA and CDR2 is YNFKEQ. Here the CDR3 reads CASSQERVLAGGGLFF. CDR3 sequence (DNA): TGTGCCAGCAGCCAAGAGAGGGTACTAGCCGGGGGGGGCCTGTTCTTC.

The chain links TRBV6-6 to TRBJ1-2; 12 nucleotides align to TRBD1. The V gene end was trimmed by 10 bases and the J gene end by 5 bases; junction bases not matched to a gene: 14. The CDR3 contains 16 residues. Germline V lookup: CDR1 MNHNY, CDR2 SVGAGI (reference sequence). This chain's CDR3 is CATATSGTGGGYGYTF. The CDR3 DNA follows: TGTGCCACTGCAACCTCCGGGACAGGGGGCGGGTATGGCTACACCTTC.

This sequence joins TRBV29-1 and TRBJ1-1, with D perhaps matching TRBD1 (5 bases). The CDR3 runs 11 residues. CDR1 and CDR2 from the germline V gene are SQVTM and ANQGSEA. V was cut by 6 bases and J by 11 bases, with 16 bases left in between. Here the CDR3 reads CSVEQAFRAFF. In DNA form, the CDR3 reads TGCAGCGTCGAACAGGCCTTTCGGGCTTTCTTT.